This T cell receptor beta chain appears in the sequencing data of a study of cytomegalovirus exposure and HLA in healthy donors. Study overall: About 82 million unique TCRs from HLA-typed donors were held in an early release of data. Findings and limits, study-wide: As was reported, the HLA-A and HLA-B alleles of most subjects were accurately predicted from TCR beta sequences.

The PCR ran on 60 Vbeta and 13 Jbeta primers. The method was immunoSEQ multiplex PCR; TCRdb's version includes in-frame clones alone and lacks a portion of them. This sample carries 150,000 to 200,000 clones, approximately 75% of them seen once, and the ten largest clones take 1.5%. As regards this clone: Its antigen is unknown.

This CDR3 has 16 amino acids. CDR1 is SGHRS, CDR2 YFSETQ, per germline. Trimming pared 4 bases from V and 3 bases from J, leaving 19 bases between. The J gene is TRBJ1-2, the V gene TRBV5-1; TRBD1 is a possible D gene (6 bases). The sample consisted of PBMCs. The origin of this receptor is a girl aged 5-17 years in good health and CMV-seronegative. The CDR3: CASSPRTGQRDYGYTF. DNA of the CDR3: TGCGCCAGCAGCCCTCGAACCGGACAGCGTGACTATGGCTACACCTTC.